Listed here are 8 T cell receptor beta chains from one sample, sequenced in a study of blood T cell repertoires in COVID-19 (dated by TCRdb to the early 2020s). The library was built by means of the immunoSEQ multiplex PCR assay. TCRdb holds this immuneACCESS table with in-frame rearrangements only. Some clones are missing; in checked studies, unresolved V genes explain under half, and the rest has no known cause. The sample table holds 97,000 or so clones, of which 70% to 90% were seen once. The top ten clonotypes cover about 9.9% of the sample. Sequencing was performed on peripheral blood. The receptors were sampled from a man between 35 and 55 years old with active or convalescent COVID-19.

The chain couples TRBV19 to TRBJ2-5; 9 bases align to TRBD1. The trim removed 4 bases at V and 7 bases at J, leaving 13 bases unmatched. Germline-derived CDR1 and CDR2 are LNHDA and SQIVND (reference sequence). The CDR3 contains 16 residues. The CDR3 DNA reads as TGTGCCAGTAGTACTCCTCGGACAGGGGAACGCGGGACCCAGTACTTC. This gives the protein CASSTPRTGERGTQYF.

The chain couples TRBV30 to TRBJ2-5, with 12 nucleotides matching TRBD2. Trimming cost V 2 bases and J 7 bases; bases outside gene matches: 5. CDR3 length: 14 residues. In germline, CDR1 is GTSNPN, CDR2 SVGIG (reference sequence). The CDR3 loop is CAWSMTSGGGTQYF. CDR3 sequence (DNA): TGTGCCTGGAGTATGACTAGCGGGGGTGGGACCCAGTACTTC.

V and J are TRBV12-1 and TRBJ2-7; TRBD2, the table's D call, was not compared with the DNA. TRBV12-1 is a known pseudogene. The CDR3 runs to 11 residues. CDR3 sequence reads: CASSFVYEQYF. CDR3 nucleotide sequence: TGTGCCAGCAGCTTCGTCTACGAGCAGTACTTC.

For the CDR3, the DNA is TGTGCCAGCAGACCAATGGGGGGTCAAGAGACCCAGTACTTC. It specifies CASRPMGGQETQYF. The chain recombines TRBV6-5 with TRBJ2-5; a weak D match, TRBD2 (6 bases). The CDR3 sequence is 14 residues long. Germline loops: CDR1 MNHEY, CDR2 SVGAGI. Trimming left V 6 bases short and J 2 bases short, with 13 bases between.

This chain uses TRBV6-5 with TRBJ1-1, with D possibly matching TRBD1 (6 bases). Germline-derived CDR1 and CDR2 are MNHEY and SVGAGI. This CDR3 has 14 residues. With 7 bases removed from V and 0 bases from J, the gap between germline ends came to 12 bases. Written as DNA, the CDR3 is TGTGCCAGCACCTTGACAGGTGTGAACACTGAAGCTTTCTTT. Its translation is CASTLTGVNTEAFF.

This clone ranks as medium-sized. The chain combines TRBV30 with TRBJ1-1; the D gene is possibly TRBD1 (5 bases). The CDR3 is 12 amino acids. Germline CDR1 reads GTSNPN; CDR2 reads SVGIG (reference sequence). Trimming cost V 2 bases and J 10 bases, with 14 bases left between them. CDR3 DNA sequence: TGTGCCTGGAGTCCGGACATTTACGGAGCTTTCTTT. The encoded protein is CAWSPDIYGAFF.

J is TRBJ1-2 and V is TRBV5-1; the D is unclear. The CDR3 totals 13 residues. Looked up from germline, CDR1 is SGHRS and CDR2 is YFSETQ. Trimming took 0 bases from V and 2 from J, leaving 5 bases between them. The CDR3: CASSLGANYGYTF. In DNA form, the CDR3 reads TGCGCCAGCAGCTTGGGGGCCAACTATGGCTACACCTTC.

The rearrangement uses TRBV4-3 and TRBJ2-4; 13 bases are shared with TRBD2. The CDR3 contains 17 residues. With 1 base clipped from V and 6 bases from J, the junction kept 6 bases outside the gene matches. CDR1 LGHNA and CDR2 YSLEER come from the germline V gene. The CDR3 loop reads CASSQGTSGGTGNIQYF. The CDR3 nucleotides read TGCGCCAGCAGCCAAGGGACTAGCGGGGGAACTGGAAACATTCAGTACTTC.